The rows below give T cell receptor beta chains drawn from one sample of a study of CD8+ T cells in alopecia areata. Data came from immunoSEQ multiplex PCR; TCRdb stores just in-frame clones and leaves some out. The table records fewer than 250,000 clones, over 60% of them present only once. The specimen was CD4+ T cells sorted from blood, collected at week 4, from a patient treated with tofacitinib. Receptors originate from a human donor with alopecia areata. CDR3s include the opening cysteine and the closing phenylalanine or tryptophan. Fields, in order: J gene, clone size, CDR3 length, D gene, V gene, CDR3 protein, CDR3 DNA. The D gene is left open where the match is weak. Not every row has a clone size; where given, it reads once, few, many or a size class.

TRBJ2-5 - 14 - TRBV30 CAWSVWGYQETQYF TGTGCCTGGAGTGTGTGGGGGTACCAAGAGACCCAGTACTTC
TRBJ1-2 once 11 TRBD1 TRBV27 CASRGGGGYTF TGTGCCAGCAGAGGGGGCGGTGGCTACACCTTC
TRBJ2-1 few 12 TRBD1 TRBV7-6 CASSTGGHEQFF TGTGCCAGCAGCACAGGGGGACATGAGCAGTTCTTC
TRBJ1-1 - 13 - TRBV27 CASSLQGSPEAFF TGTGCCAGCAGTTTACAGGGTTCTCCTGAAGCTTTCTTT
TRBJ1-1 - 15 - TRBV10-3 CAISESAVLDPEAFF TGTGCCATCAGTGAGTCGGCGGTTTTGGACCCTGAAGCTTTCTTT
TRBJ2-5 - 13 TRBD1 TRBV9 CASSVRTGETQYF TGTGCCAGCAGCGTAAGGACAGGAGAGACCCAGTACTTC
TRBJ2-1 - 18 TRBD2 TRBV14 CASSHAPPLADSRNEQFF TGTGCCAGCAGCCATGCCCCTCCCCTAGCGGATAGCCGCAATGAGCAGTTCTTC
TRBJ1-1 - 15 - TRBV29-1 CSVVKWSIGNTEAFF TGCAGCGTTGTGAAGTGGTCGATAGGGAACACTGAAGCTTTCTTT
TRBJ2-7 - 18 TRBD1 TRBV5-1 CASSAELPGQARSYEQYF TGCGCCAGCAGCGCTGAACTTCCGGGACAGGCGCGATCCTACGAGCAGTACTTC
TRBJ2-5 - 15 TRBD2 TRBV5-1 CASSLVAGGQETQYF TGCGCCAGCAGCTTGGTAGCGGGGGGCCAGGAGACCCAGTACTTC
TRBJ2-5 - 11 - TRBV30 CAWGTQETQYF TGTGCCTGGGGGACCCAAGAGACCCAGTACTTC
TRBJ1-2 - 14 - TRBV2 CASSWQQPGYGYTF TGTGCCAGCAGTTGGCAGCAACCGGGCTATGGCTACACCTTC
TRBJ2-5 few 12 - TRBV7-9 CASSSSSETQYF TGTGCCAGCAGCTCGTCATCAGAGACCCAGTACTTC
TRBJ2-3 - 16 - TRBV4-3 CASSQDWSRASDTQYF TGCGCCAGCAGCCAAGATTGGTCTCGTGCTTCAGATACGCAGTATTTT
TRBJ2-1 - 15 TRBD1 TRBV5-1 CASSLAGWDREEQFF TGCGCCAGCAGCTTGGCTGGTTGGGACAGGGAAGAGCAGTTCTTC
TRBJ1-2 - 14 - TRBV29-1 CRTDAGGGDYGYTF TGCAGAACGGACGCGGGGGGTGGCGACTATGGCTACACCTTC
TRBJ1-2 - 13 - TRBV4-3 CASSQVPSHGYTF TGCGCCAGCAGCCAAGTTCCTTCGCATGGCTACACCTTC
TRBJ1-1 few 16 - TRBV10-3 CAISEPASGARTEAFF TGTGCCATCAGTGAGCCGGCGTCTGGGGCGCGGACTGAAGCTTTCTTT
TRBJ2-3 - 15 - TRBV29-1 CSVTDRPGGTDTQYF TGCAGCGTTACCGACAGGCCTGGGGGCACAGATACGCAGTATTTT
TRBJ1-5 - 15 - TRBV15 CATSSGQYSNQPQHF TGTGCCACCAGCTCTGGACAGTATAGCAATCAGCCCCAGCATTTT
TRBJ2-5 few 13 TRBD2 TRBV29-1 CSVEWRGGETQYF TGCAGCGTTGAATGGAGGGGAGGGGAGACCCAGTACTTC
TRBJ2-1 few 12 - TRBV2 CASSSGYGEQFF TGTGCCAGCAGTTCGGGGTACGGTGAGCAGTTCTTC
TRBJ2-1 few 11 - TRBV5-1 CASSFDNEQFF TGCGCCAGCAGCTTTGACAATGAGCAGTTCTTC
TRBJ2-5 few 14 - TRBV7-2 CASSFFRGKETQYF TGTGCCAGCAGCTTTTTTCGGGGAAAAGAGACCCAGTACTTC
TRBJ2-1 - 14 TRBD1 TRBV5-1 CASSSGQGRDEQFF TGCGCCAGCAGCTCCGGACAGGGGAGGGATGAGCAGTTCTTC
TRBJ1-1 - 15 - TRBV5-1 CASSLEDPGVTEAFF TGCGCCAGCAGCTTGGAAGACCCGGGGGTAACTGAAGCTTTCTTT
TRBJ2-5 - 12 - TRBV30 CAWSPPGGTQYF TGTGCCTGGAGTCCTCCCGGGGGGACCCAGTACTTC
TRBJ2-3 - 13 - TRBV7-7 CASSLDRSDTQYF TGTGCTAGCAGCTTAGATCGTTCAGATACGCAGTATTTT
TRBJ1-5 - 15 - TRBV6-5 CASSLFGGMNQPQHF TGTGCCAGCAGTTTATTCGGGGGGATGAATCAGCCCCAGCATTTT
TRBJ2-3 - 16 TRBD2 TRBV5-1 CASSLASGGTTDTQYF TGCGCCAGCAGCTTGGCGAGCGGGGGTACCACAGATACGCAGTATTTT
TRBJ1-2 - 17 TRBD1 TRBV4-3 CASSPRRDRVYNYGYTF TGCGCCAGCAGCCCCCGTCGGGACAGGGTCTATAACTATGGCTACACCTTC
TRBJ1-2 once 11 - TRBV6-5 CASMGRGIYTF TGTGCCAGCATGGGGCGAGGGATTTACACCTTC
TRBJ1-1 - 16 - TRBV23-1 CASSKCTNRWNTEAFF TGCGCCAGCAGTAAGTGCACAAACCGCTGGAACACTGAAGCTTTCTTT
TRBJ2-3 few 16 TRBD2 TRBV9 CASSVGASGSTDTQYF TGTGCCAGCAGCGTAGGGGCTAGCGGAAGCACAGATACGCAGTATTTT
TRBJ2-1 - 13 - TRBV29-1 CSGQEGLYNEQFF TGCAGCGGCCAAGAGGGTCTCTACAATGAGCAGTTCTTC
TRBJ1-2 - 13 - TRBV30 CAWSFTGRYGYTF TGTGCCTGGAGTTTCACAGGGAGATATGGCTACACCTTC
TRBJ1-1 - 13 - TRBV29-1 CSVEGDVGAEAFF TGCAGCGTTGAAGGGGACGTGGGAGCGGAAGCTTTCTTT
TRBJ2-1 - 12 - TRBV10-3 CAISEGGNEQFF TGTGCCATCAGTGAAGGTGGGAATGAGCAGTTCTTC
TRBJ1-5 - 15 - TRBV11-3 CASSLEEGREQPQHF TGTGCCAGCAGCTTAGAAGAGGGCAGGGAACAGCCCCAGCATTTT
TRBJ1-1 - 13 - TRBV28 CASSLGMNTEAFF TGTGCCAGCAGTTTAGGGATGAACACTGAAGCTTTCTTT
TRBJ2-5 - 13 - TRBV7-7 CASSPDRWETQYF TGTGCTAGCAGCCCCGACAGGTGGGAGACCCAGTACTTC
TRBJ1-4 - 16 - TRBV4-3 CASSQDMGATNEKLFF TGCGCCAGCAGCCAAGATATGGGGGCGACTAATGAAAAACTGTTTTTT
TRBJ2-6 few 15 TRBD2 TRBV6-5 CASRGDAAGANVLTF TGTGCCAGCCGGGGGGATGCGGCTGGGGCCAACGTCCTGACTTTC
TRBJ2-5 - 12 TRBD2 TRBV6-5 CASSGGSETQYF TGTGCCAGTAGCGGGGGTAGCGAGACCCAGTACTTC
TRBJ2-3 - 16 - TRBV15 CATSRAKGSITDTQYF TGTGCCACCAGCAGAGCGAAGGGGAGTATCACAGATACGCAGTATTTT